Listed below are T cell receptor beta chains from one sample, sequenced in a study of OX40 agonist ivuxolimab in advanced cancers. Generated by immunoSEQ multiplex PCR, the TCRdb table keeps only in-frame clones and is missing some. The sample lists 30,000 to 40,000 clones, approximately 80% occurring once. The material sequenced was CD4+ or CD8+ T cells sorted from blood, taken in a trial of the OX40 agonist ivuxolimab. All receptors come from an adult with an advanced solid tumor such as melanoma, head and neck, liver or kidney cancer. Each CDR3 is given with its conserved first and last residue. A D gene is named only where the DNA matches it firmly. Clone size, where shown, is once, few, many, or a class for clones that have expanded.

j_call | clone_size | v_call | d_call | cdr3_nt | cdr3_aa
TRBJ2-7 | NA | TRBV13 | NA | TGTGCCAGCAGCTCGCCATGGGAACCGCCCTACGAGCAGTACTTC | CASSSPWEPPYEQYF
TRBJ1-1 | NA | TRBV6-6 | TRBD1 | TGTGCCAGCAGTTACGTGAGGGGGCTGAACACTGAAGCTTTCTTT | CASSYVRGLNTEAFF
TRBJ2-1 | NA | TRBV29-1 | TRBD2 | TGCAGCGTCCAACTCGGGGAGGGGTACAATGAGCAGTTCTTC | CSVQLGEGYNEQFF
TRBJ2-1 | NA | TRBV11-3 | TRBD2 | TGTGCCAGCAGCTTAGATCCGGGACTAGCGGCCAATGAGCAGTTCTTC | CASSLDPGLAANEQFF
TRBJ2-3 | NA | TRBV6-1 | NA | TGTGCCAGCGGGGGAACAGATACGCAGTATTTT | CASGGTDTQYF
TRBJ1-5 | NA | TRBV6-5 | NA | TGTGCCAGCACGACAGCCCTCGGATATCAGCCCCAGCATTTT | CASTTALGYQPQHF
TRBJ2-3 | few | TRBV21-1 | NA | TGTGCCAGCAGTACAGGGGTAGGGGATACGCAGTATTTT | CASSTGVGDTQYF
TRBJ1-1 | NA | TRBV30 | TRBD1 | TGTGCCTGGAGTGGGGTTACAGGGGGGTACACTGAAGCTTTCTTT | CAWSGVTGGYTEAFF
TRBJ1-1 | NA | TRBV6-5 | NA | TGTGCCAGCAGTTATATCGGGGAGGGCACTGAAGCTTTCTTT | CASSYIGEGTEAFF
TRBJ2-5 | NA | TRBV27 | TRBD1 | TGTGCCAGCAGTTTAGCGGCCAGGGGGCGGGAGACCCAGTACTTC | CASSLAARGRETQYF
TRBJ2-6 | few | TRBV19 | TRBD2 | TGTGCCAGCCGCCTTAGGGTGGGGAGGGCTGGGGCCAACGTCCTGACTTTC | CASRLRVGRAGANVLTF
TRBJ2-7 | NA | TRBV6-5 | NA | TGTGCCAGCAGTCCCGGGACTTCTAGGGCCTACGAGCAGTACTTC | CASSPGTSRAYEQYF
TRBJ2-7 | few | TRBV18 | NA | TGTGCCAGCTCCCTGATTGACGGCTACGAGCAGTACTTC | CASSLIDGYEQYF
TRBJ1-2 | NA | TRBV5-6 | TRBD1 | TGTGCCAGCAGCCGGACCCCTGGACAGGGATGGGGCTACACCTTC | CASSRTPGQGWGYTF
TRBJ2-3 | NA | TRBV2 | TRBD2 | TGTGCCAGCAGTGGGGGACTAGTGGGAGGGGGCACAGATACGCAGTATTTT | CASSGGLVGGGTDTQYF
TRBJ1-3 | NA | TRBV5-1 | NA | TGCGCCAGCAGCTTGGAAGGGTTCTCTGGAAACACCATATATTTT | CASSLEGFSGNTIYF
TRBJ1-5 | NA | TRBV19 | NA | TGTGCCAGTAGGAAGGTACGGGATAGCAATCAGCCCCAGCATTTT | CASRKVRDSNQPQHF
TRBJ2-7 | few | TRBV11-1 | TRBD1 | TGTGCCAGCAGTCCGACCGGGACAGGGGGCTACGAGCAGTACTTC | CASSPTGTGGYEQYF
TRBJ1-5 | NA | TRBV15 | NA | TGTGCCACCAGCACCCAGGTTTTAATGGCTCAGCCCCAGCATTTT | CATSTQVLMAQPQHF